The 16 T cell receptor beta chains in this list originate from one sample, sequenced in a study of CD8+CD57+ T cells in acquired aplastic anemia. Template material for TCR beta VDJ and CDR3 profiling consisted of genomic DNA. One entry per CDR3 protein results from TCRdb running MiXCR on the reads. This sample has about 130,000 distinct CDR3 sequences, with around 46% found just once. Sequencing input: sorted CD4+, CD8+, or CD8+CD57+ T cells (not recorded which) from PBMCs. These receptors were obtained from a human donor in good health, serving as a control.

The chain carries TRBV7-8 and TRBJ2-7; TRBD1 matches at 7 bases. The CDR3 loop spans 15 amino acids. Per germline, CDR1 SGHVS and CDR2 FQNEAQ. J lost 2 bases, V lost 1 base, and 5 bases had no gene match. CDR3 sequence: CASSLVDQGAYEQYF. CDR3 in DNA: TGTGCCAGCAGCTTAGTAGACCAGGGGGCCTACGAGCAGTACTTC.

CDR3 amino acids: CASSDKNTEAFF. CDR3 DNA sequence: TGTGCCAGCAGTGACAAGAACACTGAAGCTTTCTTT. The gene calls are TRBV2 and TRBJ1-1; the D is unclear. The CDR3 is made up of 12 amino acids. Germline lookup yields CDR1 SNHLY and CDR2 FYNNEI. Trimming left V 3 bases short and J 1 base short, with 3 bases between.

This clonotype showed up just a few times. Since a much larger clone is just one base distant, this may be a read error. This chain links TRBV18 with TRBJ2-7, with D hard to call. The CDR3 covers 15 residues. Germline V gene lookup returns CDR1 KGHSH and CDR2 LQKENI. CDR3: CASSPPGTSSYERYF. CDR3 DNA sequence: TGTGCCAGCTCACCACCGGGCACCAGCTCCTACGAGCGGTACTTC.

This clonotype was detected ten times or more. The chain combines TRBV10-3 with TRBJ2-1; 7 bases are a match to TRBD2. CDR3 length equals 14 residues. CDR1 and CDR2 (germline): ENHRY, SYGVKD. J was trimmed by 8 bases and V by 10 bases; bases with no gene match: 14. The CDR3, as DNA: TGTGCCACTAAACCGGGACTACGCGTACATGAGCAGTTCTTC. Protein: CATKPGLRVHEQFF.

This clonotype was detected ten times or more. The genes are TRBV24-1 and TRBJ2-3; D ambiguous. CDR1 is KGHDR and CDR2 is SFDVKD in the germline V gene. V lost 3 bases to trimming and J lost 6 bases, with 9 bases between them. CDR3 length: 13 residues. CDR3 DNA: TGTGCCACCAGTGATCCCAATCAGGATACGCAGTATTTT. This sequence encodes CATSDPNQDTQYF.

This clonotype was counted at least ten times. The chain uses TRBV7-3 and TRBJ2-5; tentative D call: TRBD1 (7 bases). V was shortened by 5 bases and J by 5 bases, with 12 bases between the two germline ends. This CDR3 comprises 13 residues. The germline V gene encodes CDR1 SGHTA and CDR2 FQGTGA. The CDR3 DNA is TGTGCCAGCAGCCCTCAGGGGGGCGAGACCCAGTACTTC. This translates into CASSPQGGETQYF.

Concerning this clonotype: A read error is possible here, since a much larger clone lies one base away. CDR3 in DNA: TGTGCCAGCAGCCCCTGGGACAGCTACTATGGCCACACCTTC. Protein sequence: CASSPWDSYYGHTF. The V call is TRBV3-1, the J call TRBJ1-2, with TRBD1 matching 7 bases. The length of the CDR3 is 14 residues. Germline assignment: CDR1 LGHDT and CDR2 YNNKEL (reference sequence).

The CDR3 reads CASRRTADQPQHF. The CDR3 nucleotides are TGTGCCAGCAGGAGGACCGCAGATCAGCCCCAGCATTTT. The chain combines TRBV12-3 or TRBV12-4 with TRBJ1-5; D gene unclear. V was pared by 6 bases and J by 5 bases, with 11 bases between. The CDR3 covers 13 residues.

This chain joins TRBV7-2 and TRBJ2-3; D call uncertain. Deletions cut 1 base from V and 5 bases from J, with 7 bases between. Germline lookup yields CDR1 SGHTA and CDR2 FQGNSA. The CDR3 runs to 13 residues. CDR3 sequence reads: CASSLDRRDTQYF. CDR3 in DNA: TGTGCCAGCAGCTTAGATCGCAGAGATACGCAGTATTTT.

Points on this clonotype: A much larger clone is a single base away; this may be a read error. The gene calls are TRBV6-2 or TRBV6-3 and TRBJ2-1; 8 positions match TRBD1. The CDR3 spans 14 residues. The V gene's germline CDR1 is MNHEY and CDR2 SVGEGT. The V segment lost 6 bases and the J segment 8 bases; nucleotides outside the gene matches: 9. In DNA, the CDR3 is TGTGCCAGCAGAAAGGACAGGGTCGGTGATGAGCAGTTCTTC. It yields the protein CASRKDRVGDEQFF.

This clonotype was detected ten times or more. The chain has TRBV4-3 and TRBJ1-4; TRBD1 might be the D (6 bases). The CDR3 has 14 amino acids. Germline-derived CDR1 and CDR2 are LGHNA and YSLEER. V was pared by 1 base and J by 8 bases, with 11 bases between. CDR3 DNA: TGCGCCAGCAGCCAAGGAACAGGGACGGAAAAACTGTTTTTT. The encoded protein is CASSQGTGTEKLFF.

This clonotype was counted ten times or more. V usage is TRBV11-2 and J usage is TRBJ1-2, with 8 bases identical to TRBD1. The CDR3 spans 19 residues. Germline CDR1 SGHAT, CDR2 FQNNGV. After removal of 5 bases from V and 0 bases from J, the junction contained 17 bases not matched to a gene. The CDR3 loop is CASSRTGTSFSFSNYGYTF. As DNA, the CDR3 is TGTGCCAGCAGCCGGACAGGGACCTCCTTTAGTTTCTCTAACTATGGCTACACCTTC. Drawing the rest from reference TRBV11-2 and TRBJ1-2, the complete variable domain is EAGVAQSPRYKIIEKRQSVAFWCNPISGHATLYWYQQILGQGPKLLIQFQNNGVVDDSQLPKDRFSAERLKGVDSTLKIQPAKLEDSAVYLCASSRTGTSFSFSNYGYTFGSGTRLTVV.

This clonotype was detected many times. The DNA of the CDR3 is TGTGCCAGCAGAGACCCCAGGCGGGGGGCCTACAATGAGCAGTTCTTC. It codes for CASRDPRRGAYNEQFF. This chain joins TRBV6-1 and TRBJ2-1; 8 nucleotides align to TRBD2. V lost 6 bases to trimming and J lost 2 bases; unmatched junction nucleotides: 9. Per germline, CDR1 MNHNS and CDR2 SASEGT. This CDR3 contains 16 residues.

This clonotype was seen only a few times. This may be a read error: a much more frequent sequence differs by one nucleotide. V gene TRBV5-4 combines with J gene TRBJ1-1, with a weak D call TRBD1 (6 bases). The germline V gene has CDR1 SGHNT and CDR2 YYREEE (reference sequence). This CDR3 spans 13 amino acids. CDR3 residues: CASGLSGVTEAFF. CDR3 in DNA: TGTGCCAGCGGCTTATCAGGGGTGACTGAAGCTTTCTTT.

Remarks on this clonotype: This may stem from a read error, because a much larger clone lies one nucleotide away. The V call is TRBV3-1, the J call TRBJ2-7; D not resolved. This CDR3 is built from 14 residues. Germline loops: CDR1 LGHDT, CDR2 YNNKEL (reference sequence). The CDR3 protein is CASGQASASYEQYF. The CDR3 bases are TGTGCCAGCGGCCAAGCGTCAGCTTCCTACGAGCAGTACTTC.

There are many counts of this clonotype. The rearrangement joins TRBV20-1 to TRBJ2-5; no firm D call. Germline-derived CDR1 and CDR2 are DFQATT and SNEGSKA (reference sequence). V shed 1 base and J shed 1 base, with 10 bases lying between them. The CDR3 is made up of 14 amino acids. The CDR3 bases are TGCAGTGCTAGAGTCTCCCTAGTCCAAGAGACCCAGTACTTC. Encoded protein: CSARVSLVQETQYF.